These T cell receptor beta chains were read from a single sample in a study of kidney transplant recipient with SARS-CoV-2 infection. In TCRdb, the reads were re-called with MiXCR into one record per CDR3 protein. The sample lists about 240,000 distinct CDR3 sequences, less than 35% seen once, with around 7.8% in the top ten. Sequencing used a blood sample, obtained at baseline and around day 110 from a kidney transplant recipient. Receptor source: a male patient aged 25 to 39 who had COVID-19 and was a kidney transplant recipient. Some T cells may originate from the graft donor. Each CDR3 is given with its conserved first and last residue. D genes are given only for firm matches. Part of the rows lack a size; the others show once, few, many or a class for expanded clones.

TRBJ2-7	TRBD1	TRBV5-1	14	many	CASSRQGGSYEQYF	TGCGCCAGCAGCCGACAGGGGGGTTCCTACGAGCAGTACTTC
TRBJ1-3	NA	TRBV28	17	many	CASSSAEGDLAGNTIYF	TGTGCCAGCAGCTCGGCCGAGGGGGATTTGGCTGGAAACACCATATATTTT
TRBJ2-7	NA	TRBV9	15	many	CASSVAGAVSYEQYF	TGTGCCAGCAGCGTAGCGGGGGCGGTCTCCTACGAGCAGTACTTC
TRBJ1-2	NA	TRBV28	11	many	CASSPEWGYTF	TGTGCCAGCAGTCCCGAGTGGGGCTACACCTTC
TRBJ1-1	TRBD1	TRBV29-1	14	many	CSVDRGRGRPEAFF	TGCAGCGTTGATAGGGGCAGGGGGCGCCCTGAAGCTTTCTTT
TRBJ1-4	TRBD1	TRBV19	16	NA	CASSVPQGASNEKLFF	TGTGCCAGTAGTGTTCCACAGGGGGCATCTAATGAAAAACTGTTTTTT
TRBJ2-3	TRBD2	TRBV7-9	17	NA	CARTETASGVNTDTQYF	TGTGCCAGGACCGAGACCGCTAGCGGAGTTAACACAGATACGCAGTATTTT
TRBJ2-2	NA	TRBV21-1	18	once	CASRGGVSYTGLTGELFF	TGTGCCAGCAGGGGGGGGGTTAGCTACACAGGCTTGACCGGGGAGCTGTTTTTC
TRBJ1-1	TRBD1	TRBV18	14	many	CASSSTGGYTEAFF	TGTGCCAGCTCCTCGACAGGGGGTTACACTGAAGCTTTCTTT
TRBJ1-1	TRBD1	TRBV11-2	13	many	CASSVDRVEKAFF	TGTGCCAGCAGCGTCGACAGGGTGGAGAAAGCTTTCTTT
TRBJ2-7	TRBD1	TRBV7-9	12	many	CASTQTGGEQYF	TGTGCCAGCACCCAGACAGGGGGCGAGCAGTACTTC
TRBJ1-1	NA	TRBV7-9	14	many	CASSSQGRNTEAFF	TGTGCCAGCAGCTCTCAGGGTCGAAACACTGAAGCTTTCTTT
TRBJ2-1	NA	TRBV20-1	15	many	CSARDPESGYNEQFF	TGCAGTGCTAGAGATCCGGAGAGCGGGTACAATGAGCAGTTCTTC